Many counts were recorded for the clone carrying this T cell receptor beta chain. Its specificity is not known. The record originates from a study of T cells in Graves' hyperthyroidism and ophthalmopathy. Study-wide points: Most thyroid clonotypes expanded above 0.001 were also detected in blood. The model predicted ophthalmopathy a median approximately seven months before onset.

Amplification of TCR beta CDR3 regions was performed using RNA transcripts as template. First-round RT-PCR targeting the TCR CDR3 was performed with the HTBI primer set. MiXCR, applied by TCRdb to the multiplex PCR reads, yields one record per CDR3 protein. The sample includes hundreds of thousands of distinct CDR3 sequences, more than 12% of them seen just once. Germline V gene lookup returns CDR1 SEHNR and CDR2 FQNEAQ (reference sequence). The CDR3 contains 18 residues. With 5 bases clipped from V and 2 bases from J, the junction kept 9 bases outside the gene matches. Sample: blood. The chain carries TRBV7-9 and TRBJ2-3; 14 nucleotides agree with TRBD2. The source is a woman in her forties or fifties with Graves' ophthalmopathy. The CDR3 spells CASSPGLAGVPHTDTQYF. In DNA, the CDR3 is TGTGCCAGCAGCCCGGGACTAGCGGGAGTTCCCCACACAGATACGCAGTATTTT.